This T cell receptor beta chain was observed in a study of a mutant IDH1 vaccine in newly diagnosed glioma. Overall study: The first vaccination came 4-6 weeks after radiotherapy alone, or with temozolomide cycles.

This clone is a singleton in its sample. Antigen: not known. Profiling relied on immunoSEQ multiplex PCR, and the TCRdb table lists in-frame clones only, not all of them. The table lists under 40,000 clones, about 78% of them singletons. Time point specified: week 11, during vaccination. A 20-mer mutant IDH1 peptide at 300 ug was injected subcutaneously with topical imiquimod. The CDR3 contains 17 residues. Germline CDR1 SGHVS, CDR2 FQNEAQ. V lost 2 bases to trimming and J lost 1 base, with 15 bases between them. This receptor was obtained from a man between 25 and 39 years old with glioma. This chain connects TRBV7-8 to TRBJ1-5; D is undetermined. The sequencing used PBMCs, collected from a glioma patient whose treatment included an IDH1 peptide vaccine. For the CDR3, the DNA is TGTGCCAGCAGCTTATCGGCAGGCTGGGAGAGCAATCAGCCCCAGCATTTT. Translating it yields CASSLSAGWESNQPQHF.